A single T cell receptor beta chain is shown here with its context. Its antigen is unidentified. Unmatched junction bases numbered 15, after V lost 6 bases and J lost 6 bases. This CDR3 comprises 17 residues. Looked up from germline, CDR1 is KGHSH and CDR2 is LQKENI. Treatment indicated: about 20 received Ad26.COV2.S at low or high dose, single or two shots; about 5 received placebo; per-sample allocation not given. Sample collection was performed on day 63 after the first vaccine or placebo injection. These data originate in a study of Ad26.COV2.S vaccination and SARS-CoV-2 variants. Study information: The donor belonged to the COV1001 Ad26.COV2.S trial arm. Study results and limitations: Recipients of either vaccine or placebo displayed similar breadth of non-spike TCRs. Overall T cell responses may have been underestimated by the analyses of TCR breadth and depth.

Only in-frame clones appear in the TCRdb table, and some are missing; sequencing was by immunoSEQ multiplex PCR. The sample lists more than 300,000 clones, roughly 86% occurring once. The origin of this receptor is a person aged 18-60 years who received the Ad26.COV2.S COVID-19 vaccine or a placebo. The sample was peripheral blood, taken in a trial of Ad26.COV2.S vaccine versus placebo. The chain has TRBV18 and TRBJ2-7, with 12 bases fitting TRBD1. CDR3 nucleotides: TGTGCCAGCTCCCGGTCCCGGGACAGGGGGCGTGAGAGCGAGCAGTACTTC. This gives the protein CASSRSRDRGRESEQYF.